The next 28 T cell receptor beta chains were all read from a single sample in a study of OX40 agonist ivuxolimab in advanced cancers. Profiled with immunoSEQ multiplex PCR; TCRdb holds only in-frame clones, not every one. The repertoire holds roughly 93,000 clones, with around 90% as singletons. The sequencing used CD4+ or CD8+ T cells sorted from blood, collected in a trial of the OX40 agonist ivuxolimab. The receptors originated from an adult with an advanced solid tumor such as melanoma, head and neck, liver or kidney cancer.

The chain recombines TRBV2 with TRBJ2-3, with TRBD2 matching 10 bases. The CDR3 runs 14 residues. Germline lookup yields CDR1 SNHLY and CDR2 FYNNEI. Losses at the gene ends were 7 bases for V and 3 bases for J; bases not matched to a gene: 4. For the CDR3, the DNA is TGTGCCAGCAACTTGGGACTAGCGACAGATACGCAGTATTTT. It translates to CASNLGLATDTQYF.

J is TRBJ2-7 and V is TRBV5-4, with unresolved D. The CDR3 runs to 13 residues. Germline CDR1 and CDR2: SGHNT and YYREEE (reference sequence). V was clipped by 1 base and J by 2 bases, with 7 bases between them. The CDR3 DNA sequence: TGTGCCAGCAGCTTGACAAACGCCTACGAGCAGTACTTC. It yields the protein CASSLTNAYEQYF.

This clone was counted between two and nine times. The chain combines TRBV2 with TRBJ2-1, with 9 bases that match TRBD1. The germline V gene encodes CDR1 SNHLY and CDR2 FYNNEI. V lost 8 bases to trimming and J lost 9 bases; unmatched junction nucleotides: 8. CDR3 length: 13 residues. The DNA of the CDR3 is TGTGCCAGCGTCCGTGGACAGGGGCGTGAGCAGTTCTTC. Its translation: CASVRGQGREQFF.

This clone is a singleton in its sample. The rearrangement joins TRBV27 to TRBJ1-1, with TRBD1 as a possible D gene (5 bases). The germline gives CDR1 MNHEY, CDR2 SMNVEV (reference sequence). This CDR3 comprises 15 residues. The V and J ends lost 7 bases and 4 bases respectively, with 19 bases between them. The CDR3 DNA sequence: TGTGCCAGCACCCAGGTCGGGGCCTTCGGCACTGAAGCTTTCTTT. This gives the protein CASTQVGAFGTEAFF.

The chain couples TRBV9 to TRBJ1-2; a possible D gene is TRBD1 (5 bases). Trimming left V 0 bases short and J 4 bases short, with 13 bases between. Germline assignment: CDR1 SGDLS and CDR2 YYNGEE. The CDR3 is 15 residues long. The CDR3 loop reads CASSVGGGEGYGYTF. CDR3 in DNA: TGTGCCAGCAGCGTAGGGGGAGGGGAAGGCTATGGCTACACCTTC.

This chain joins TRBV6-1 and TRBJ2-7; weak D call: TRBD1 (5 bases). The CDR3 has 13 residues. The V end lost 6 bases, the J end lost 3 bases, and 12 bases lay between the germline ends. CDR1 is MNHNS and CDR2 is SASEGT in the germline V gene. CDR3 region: CASSPDRDYEQYF. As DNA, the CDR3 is TGTGCCAGCAGCCCCGACAGAGACTACGAGCAGTACTTC.

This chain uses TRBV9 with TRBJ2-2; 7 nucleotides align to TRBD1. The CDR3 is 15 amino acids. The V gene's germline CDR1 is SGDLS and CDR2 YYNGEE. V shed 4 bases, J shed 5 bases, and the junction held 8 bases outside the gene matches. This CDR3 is CASSLGGLGTGELFF. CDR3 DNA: TGTGCCAGCAGCCTAGGGGGCCTGGGTACCGGGGAGCTGTTTTTT. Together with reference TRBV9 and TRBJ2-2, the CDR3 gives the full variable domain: DSGVTQTPKHLITATGQRVTLRCSPRSGDLSVYWYQQSLDQGLQFLIQYYNGEERAKGNILERFSAQQFPDLHSELNLSSLELGDSALYFCASSLGGLGTGELFFGEGSRLTVL.

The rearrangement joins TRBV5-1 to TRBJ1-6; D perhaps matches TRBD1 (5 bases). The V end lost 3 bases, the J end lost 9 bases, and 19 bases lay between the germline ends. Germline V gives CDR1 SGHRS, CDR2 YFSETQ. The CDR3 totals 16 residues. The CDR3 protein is CASSWGGTSAPSPLHF. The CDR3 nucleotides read TGCGCCAGCAGCTGGGGGGGGACCTCAGCGCCTTCACCCCTCCACTTT.

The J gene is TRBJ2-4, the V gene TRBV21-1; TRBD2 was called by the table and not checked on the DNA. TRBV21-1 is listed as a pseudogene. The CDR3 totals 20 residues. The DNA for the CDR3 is TGTGCCAGCAGCAAAGCCGCGGCCAGGGAGGTAAGGGGCGCCAAAAACATTCAGTACTTC. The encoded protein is CASSKAAAREVRGAKNIQYF.

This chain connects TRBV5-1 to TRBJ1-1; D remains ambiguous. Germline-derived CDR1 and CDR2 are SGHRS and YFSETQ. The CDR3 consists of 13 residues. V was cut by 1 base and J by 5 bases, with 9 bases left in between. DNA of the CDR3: TGCGCCAGCAGCTTGTTGGCAGGTACTGAAGCTTTCTTT. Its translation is CASSLLAGTEAFF.

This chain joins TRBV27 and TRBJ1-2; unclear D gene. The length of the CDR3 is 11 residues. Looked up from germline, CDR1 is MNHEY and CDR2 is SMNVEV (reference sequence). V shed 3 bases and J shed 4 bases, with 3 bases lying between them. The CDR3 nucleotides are TGTGCCAGCAGTTTGGGCTATGGCTACACCTTC. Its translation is CASSLGYGYTF.

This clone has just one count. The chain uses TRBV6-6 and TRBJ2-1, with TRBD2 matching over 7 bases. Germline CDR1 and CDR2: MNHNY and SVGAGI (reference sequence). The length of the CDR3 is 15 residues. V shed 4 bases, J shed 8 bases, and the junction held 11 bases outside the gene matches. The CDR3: CASSSLGAGDHEQFF. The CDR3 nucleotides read TGTGCCAGCAGTTCCCTTGGGGCGGGAGACCATGAGCAGTTCTTC.

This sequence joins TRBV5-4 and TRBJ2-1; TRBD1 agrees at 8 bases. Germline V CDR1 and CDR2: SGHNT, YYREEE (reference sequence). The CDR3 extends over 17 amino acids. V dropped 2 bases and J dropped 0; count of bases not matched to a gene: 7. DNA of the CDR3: TGTGCCAGCAGCTTTGACAGGGGTCCCAGCTCCTACAATGAGCAGTTCTTC. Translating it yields CASSFDRGPSSYNEQFF.

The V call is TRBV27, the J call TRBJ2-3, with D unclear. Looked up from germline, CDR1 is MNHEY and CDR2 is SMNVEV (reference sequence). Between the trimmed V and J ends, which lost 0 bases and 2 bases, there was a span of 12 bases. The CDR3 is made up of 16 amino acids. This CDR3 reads CASSLSGRPSTDTQYF. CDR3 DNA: TGTGCCAGCAGTTTATCAGGCAGACCCTCCACAGATACGCAGTATTTT.

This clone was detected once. The CDR3 nucleotides are TGCGCCAGCAGCTCCCGGGACAGGGGGACCTACGAGCAGTACTTC. Translating gives CASSSRDRGTYEQYF. The chain couples TRBV5-1 to TRBJ2-7; TRBD1 matches 11 bases. The ends lost 3 bases at V and 2 bases at J; junction bases unmatched: 4. The CDR3 has 15 residues. Germline assignment: CDR1 SGHRS and CDR2 YFSETQ.

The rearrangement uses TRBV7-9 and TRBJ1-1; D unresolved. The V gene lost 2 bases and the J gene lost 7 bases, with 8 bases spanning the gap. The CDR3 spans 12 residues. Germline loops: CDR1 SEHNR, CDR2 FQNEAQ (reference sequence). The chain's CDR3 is CASSLSRFEAFF. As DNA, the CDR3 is TGTGCCAGCAGCTTAAGTCGGTTTGAAGCTTTCTTT.

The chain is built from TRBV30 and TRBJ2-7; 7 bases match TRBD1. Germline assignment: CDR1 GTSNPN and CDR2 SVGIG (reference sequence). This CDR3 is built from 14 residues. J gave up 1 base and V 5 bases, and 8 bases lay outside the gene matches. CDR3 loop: CAWATGLGSYEQYF. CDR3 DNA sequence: TGTGCCTGGGCGACAGGGCTGGGTTCCTACGAGCAGTACTTC.

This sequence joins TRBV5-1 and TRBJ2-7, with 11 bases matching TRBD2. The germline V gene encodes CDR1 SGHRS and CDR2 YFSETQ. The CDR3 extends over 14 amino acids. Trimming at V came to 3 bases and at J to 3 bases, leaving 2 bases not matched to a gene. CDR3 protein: CASSSGTSGYEQYF. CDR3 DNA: TGCGCCAGCAGCTCGGGGACTAGCGGCTACGAGCAGTACTTC.

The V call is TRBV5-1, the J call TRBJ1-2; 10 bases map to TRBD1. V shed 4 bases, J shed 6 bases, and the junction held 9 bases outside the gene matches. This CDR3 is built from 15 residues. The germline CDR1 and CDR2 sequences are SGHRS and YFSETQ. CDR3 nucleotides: TGCGCCAGCAGCAAGATATTGACAGGGGGCCATGGCTACACCTTC. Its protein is CASSKILTGGHGYTF.

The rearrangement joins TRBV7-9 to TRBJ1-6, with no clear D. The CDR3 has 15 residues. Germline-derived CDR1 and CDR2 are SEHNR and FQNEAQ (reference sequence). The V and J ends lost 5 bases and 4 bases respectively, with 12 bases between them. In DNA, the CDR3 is TGTGCCAGCAGCCTTCGGGATGGGTATAATTCACCCCTCCACTTT. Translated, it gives CASSLRDGYNSPLHF.

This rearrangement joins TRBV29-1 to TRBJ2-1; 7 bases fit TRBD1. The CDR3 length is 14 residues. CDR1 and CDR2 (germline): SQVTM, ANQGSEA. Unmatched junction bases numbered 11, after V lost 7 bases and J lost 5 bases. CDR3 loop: CSATGQIQNNEQFF. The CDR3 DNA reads TGCAGCGCGACGGGACAGATCCAGAACAATGAGCAGTTCTTC.

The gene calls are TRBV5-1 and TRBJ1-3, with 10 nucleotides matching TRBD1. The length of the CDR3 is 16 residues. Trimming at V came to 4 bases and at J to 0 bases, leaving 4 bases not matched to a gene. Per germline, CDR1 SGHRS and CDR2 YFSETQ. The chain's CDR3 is CASSEGTGASGNTIYF. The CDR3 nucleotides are TGCGCCAGCAGCGAAGGGACAGGGGCCTCTGGAAACACCATATATTTT.

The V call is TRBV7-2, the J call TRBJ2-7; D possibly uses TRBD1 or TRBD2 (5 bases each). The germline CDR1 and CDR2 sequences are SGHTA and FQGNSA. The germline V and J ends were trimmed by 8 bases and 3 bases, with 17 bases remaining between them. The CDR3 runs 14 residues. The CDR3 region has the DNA TGTGCCAGCGGATCACCGGGACGGCTCTACGAGCAGTACTTC. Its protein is CASGSPGRLYEQYF.

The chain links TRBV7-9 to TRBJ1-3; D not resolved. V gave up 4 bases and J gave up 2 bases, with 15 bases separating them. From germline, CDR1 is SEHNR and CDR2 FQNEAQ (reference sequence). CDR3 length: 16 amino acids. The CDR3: CASSSLAGGTGNTIYF. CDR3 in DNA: TGTGCCAGCAGCTCCTTAGCCGGAGGAACTGGAAACACCATATATTTT.

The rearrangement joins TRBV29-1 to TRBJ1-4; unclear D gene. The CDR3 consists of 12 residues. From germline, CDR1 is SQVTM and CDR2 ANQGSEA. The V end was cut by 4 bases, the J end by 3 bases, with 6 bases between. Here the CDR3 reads CSVVSANEKLFF. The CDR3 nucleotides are TGCAGCGTTGTGTCAGCTAATGAAAAACTGTTTTTT. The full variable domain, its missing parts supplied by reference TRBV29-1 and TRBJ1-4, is SAVISQKPSRDICQRGTSLTIQCQVDSQVTMMFWYRQQPGQSLTLIATANQGSEATYESGFVIDKFPISRPNLTFSTLTVSNMSPEDSSIYLCSVVSANEKLFFGSGTQLSVL.

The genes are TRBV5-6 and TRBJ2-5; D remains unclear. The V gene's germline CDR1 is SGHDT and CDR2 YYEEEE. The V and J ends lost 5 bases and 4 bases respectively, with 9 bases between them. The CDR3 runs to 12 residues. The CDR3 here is CASRYSGETQYF. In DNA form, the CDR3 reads TGTGCCAGCAGGTACTCAGGAGAGACCCAGTACTTC. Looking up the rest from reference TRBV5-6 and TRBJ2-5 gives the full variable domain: DAGVTQSPTHLIKTRGQQVTLRCSPKSGHDTVSWYQQALGQGPQFIFQYYEEEERQRGNFPDRFSGHQFPNYSSELNVNALLLGDSALYLCASRYSGETQYFGPGTRLLVL.

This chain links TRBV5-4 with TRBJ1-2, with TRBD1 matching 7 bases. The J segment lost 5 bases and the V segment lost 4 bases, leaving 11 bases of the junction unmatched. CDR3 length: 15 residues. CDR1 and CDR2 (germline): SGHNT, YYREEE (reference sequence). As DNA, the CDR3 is TGTGCCAGCAGCCCTGAATACAGGGGAGGGTATGGCTACACCTTC. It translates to CASSPEYRGGYGYTF.

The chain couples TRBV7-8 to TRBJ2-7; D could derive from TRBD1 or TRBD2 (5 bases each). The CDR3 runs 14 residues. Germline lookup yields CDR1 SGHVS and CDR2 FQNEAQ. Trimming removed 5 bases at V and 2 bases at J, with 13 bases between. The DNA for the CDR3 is TGTGCCAGCAGCGCTGCGAGGGGCCCCTACGAGCAGTACTTC. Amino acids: CASSAARGPYEQYF.